Ten or more counts support the clone carrying this TCR beta chain. The CDR3 runs to 13 residues. The V end was cut by 1 base, the J end by 5 bases, with 8 bases between. The germline V gene has CDR1 MNHNS and CDR2 SASEGT. The record originates from a study of tumor-infiltrating lymphocytes in oesophageal squamous cell carcinoma. Each CDR3 protein is one row after TCRdb ran MiXCR on the PCR reads. The data show about 17,000 distinct CDR3 sequences, 45% to 50% seen once. The chain couples TRBV6-1 to TRBJ1-2; maybe TRBD1 (5 bases). This receptor was taken from a female donor with esophageal squamous cell carcinoma. Material for sequencing was normal esophageal tissue next to the tumor. CDR3 nucleotide sequence: TGTGCCAGCAGTGAAGGCGGGGGGTATGGCTACACCTTC. Encoded protein: CASSEGGGYGYTF.